The clone carrying this TCR beta chain was seen once. Its antigen remains unknown. This table comes from immunoSEQ multiplex PCR, and its TCRdb copy is limited to in-frame clones, with some not included. The profile shows tens of thousands of clones, 70% to 90% of them singletons. The sample originates from a study of OX40 agonist ivuxolimab in advanced cancers. Study at large: Patient treatment consisted of intravenous ivuxolimab administration every 2 weeks at 0.01 to 10 mg/kg. Two cutaneous melanoma patients and one hepatocellular carcinoma patient, three in all, had partial responses. Study findings and constraints: Several nonresponders also turned out to have low normalized T-cell clonal expansion.

This receptor was taken from an adult with an advanced solid tumor such as melanoma, head and neck, liver or kidney cancer. The sample consisted of CD4+ or CD8+ T cells sorted from blood, taken in a trial of the OX40 agonist ivuxolimab.

CDR3 amino acids: CASSYRPLILNEQFF. The CDR3, as DNA: TGTGCCAGCAGTTACCGGCCTTTAATTCTTAATGAGCAGTTCTTC. The gene calls are TRBV6-5 and TRBJ2-1; D is ambiguous. V was pared by 2 bases and J by 7 bases, with 15 bases between. In germline, CDR1 is MNHEY, CDR2 SVGAGI. The CDR3 consists of 15 residues.